A selection of T cell receptor beta chains follows, all from one sample in a study of human T cells and chemical hapten exposure. TCRdb itself ran the RACE reads through MiXCR, one entry per CDR3 protein. In the table there are about 190,000 distinct CDR3 sequences, around 25% of which are singletons. The source was whole blood, collected in connection with sensitization to the hapten diphenylcyclopropenone (DPC). The origin of the receptors is a woman in her forties with alopecia areata. Some clones in this sample may be carry-over from other donors' samples. Both conserved end residues are part of each CDR3. A D gene is named only where the DNA matches it firmly. The listing skips clone size in some rows; elsewhere it reads once, few, many or a size class.

>TRBV28|-|TRBJ2-3|TRBD1
TGTGCCAGCAGTGTACCGGGACAGGGAACAGATACGCAGTATTTT
CASSVPGQGTDTQYF
>TRBV7-9|few|TRBJ2-1|-
TGTGCCAGCAGCTTAGGGGATCCGCGGGTCCCCAGAGGCCAAAAGTACAATGAGCAGTTCTTC
CASSLGDPRVPRGQKYNEQFF
>TRBV9|-|TRBJ2-3|TRBD1
TGTGCCAGCAGCGCGAGCCCCGGGACAGCCCGAAGAGCAGATACGCAGTATTTT
CASSASPGTARRADTQYF
>TRBV5-1|-|TRBJ2-1|-
TGCGCCAGCAGCTTGCAGGGGAACAATGAGCAGTTCTTC
CASSLQGNNEQFF
>TRBV12-2|-|TRBJ2-4|-
TGTGCAAGTCGCTTACTCGCCCGGGCCCCCCTTGGGAACATTCAGTACTTC
CASRLLARAPLGNIQYF
>TRBV20-1|-|TRBJ1-1|TRBD1
TGCAGTGCTAGAGCACAGGGGGGAAACACTGAAGCTTTCTTT
CSARAQGGNTEAFF
>TRBV25-1|few|TRBJ1-2|-
TGTGCCAGCAGTGAATATAAGTCCGGGGCCGGCTACACCTTC
CASSEYKSGAGYTF
>TRBV4-3|few|TRBJ2-7|TRBD1
TGCGCCAGCAGCCAAGAGTCCAGGGGGCGCGAGCAGTACTTC
CASSQESRGREQYF
>TRBV7-9|-|TRBJ2-5|-
TGTGCCAGCAGCCCCGGGACCGTAGAGACCCAGTACTTC
CASSPGTVETQYF
>TRBV13|-|TRBJ2-1|-
TGTGCCAGCAGCGTCGGGGGTTACAATGAGCAGTTCTTC
CASSVGGYNEQFF
>TRBV2|-|TRBJ2-7|-
TGTGCCAGCAGTCTAACCGCAGGGCGGGCTGGCGAGCAGTACTTC
CASSLTAGRAGEQYF
>TRBV7-8|once|TRBJ2-7|TRBD1
TGTGCCAGCAGCCAAATAGGACAGGGGACCTACGAGCAGTACTTC
CASSQIGQGTYEQYF
>TRBV7-9|few|TRBJ2-5|-
TGTGCCAGCAGCTTAGCGCTCTGGGGGGAGACCCAGTACTTC
CASSLALWGETQYF
>TRBV9|-|TRBJ2-2|TRBD2
TGTGCCAGCAGCGCCGATGGGGTAGCGGGAATCCGGGAGCTGTTTTTT
CASSADGVAGIRELFF
>TRBV5-5|-|TRBJ2-3|-
TGTGCCAGCAGCTCCGGACTGTCACCTCAGTATTTT
CASSSGLSPQYF
>TRBV10-3|-|TRBJ1-1|-
TGTGCCATCAGCACAGGGTTGAACACTGAAGCTTTCTTT
CAISTGLNTEAFF
>TRBV9|-|TRBJ1-4|-
TGTGCCAGCAGCGGAGGGGATCTCGACGAAAAACTGTTTTTT
CASSGGDLDEKLFF
>TRBV7-9|-|TRBJ1-1|-
TGTGCCAGCAGCCAAAGGGTGTACACTGAAGCTTTCTTT
CASSQRVYTEAFF
>TRBV6-2/TRBV6-3|few|TRBJ2-3|-
TGTGCCAGCAGTTCTTACAGGGCGGATACGCAGTATTTT
CASSSYRADTQYF
>TRBV2|few|TRBJ1-1|-
TGTGCCAGCAGTGAGTCCTGGGTTATCACTGAAGCTTTCTTT
CASSESWVITEAFF
>TRBV7-8|-|TRBJ2-2|-
TGTGCCAGCAGGGGAAGATGGGTTGACACCGGGGAGCTGTTTTTT
CASRGRWVDTGELFF
>TRBV20-1|-|TRBJ1-5|TRBD1
TGCAGTGCTAGATGGACAGGGGGCATCAATCAGCCCCAGCATTTT
CSARWTGGINQPQHF
>TRBV20-1|-|TRBJ1-6|-
TGCAGTGCGCTGAGGACTATAAATTCACCCCTCCTCTTT
CSALRTINSPLLF
>TRBV20-1|-|TRBJ2-1|-
TGCAGTGCCATGACTGGCCCCTCCTACAATGAGCAGTTCTTC
CSAMTGPSYNEQFF
>TRBV2|-|TRBJ1-5|-
TGTGCCAGCAGTGGGGAAGGGGGGCGGAATCAGCCCCAGCATTTT
CASSGEGGRNQPQHF
>TRBV7-2|few|TRBJ2-2|-
TGTGCCAGCAGCTTAGTGGCAAGCGGGAACACCGGGGAGCTGTTTTTT
CASSLVASGNTGELFF
>TRBV29-1|-|TRBJ2-7|-
TGCAGCGTTGACCGGGGGAACGAGCAGTACTTC
CSVDRGNEQYF
>TRBV7-2|-|TRBJ2-3|-
TGTGCCAGCAGCTTAGGAGTAGGGATAGATACGCAGTATTTT
CASSLGVGIDTQYF
>TRBV20-1|-|TRBJ2-2|-
TGCAGTGCGCAAGGAAGATCGAACACCGGGGAGCTGTTTTTT
CSAQGRSNTGELFF
>TRBV28|-|TRBJ2-7|TRBD1
TGTGCCAGCAGTCGGGGACAGCCCACCTACGAGCAGTACTTC
CASSRGQPTYEQYF
>TRBV5-5|-|TRBJ1-4|-
TGTGCCAGCAGCCCCTTGGCAGGCCCTAATGAAAAACTGTTTTTT
CASSPLAGPNEKLFF
>TRBV9|few|TRBJ2-1|-
TGTGCCAGCAGCTCCACTCACATCAACAATGAGCAGTTCTTC
CASSSTHINNEQFF
>TRBV7-9|few|TRBJ2-7|-
TGTGCCAGCAGCCCTAGGGGGGGCTACGAGCAGTACTTC
CASSPRGGYEQYF
>TRBV7-6|few|TRBJ2-3|-
TGTGCCAGCAGCAGGGGGGCTAGCACAGATACGCAGTATTTT
CASSRGASTDTQYF
>TRBV10-3|-|TRBJ2-1|-
TGTGCCACCCTGAATCTCGATGAGCAGTTCTTC
CATLNLDEQFF
>TRBV7-2|-|TRBJ2-1|-
TGTGCCAGCAGCCCTAGGGGGTTTCGAGATGAGCAGTTCTTC
CASSPRGFRDEQFF
>TRBV29-1|many|TRBJ2-3|-
TGCAGCAGCCTCCCTTTAGGCACAGATACGCAGTATTTT
CSSLPLGTDTQYF
>TRBV12-3/TRBV12-4|-|TRBJ2-7|-
TGTGCCAGCAGTTTCGGACCGGGCCGGCGATCCTACGAGCAGTACTTC
CASSFGPGRRSYEQYF
>TRBV4-2|few|TRBJ2-7|-
TGTGCCAGCAGCCAGGCAACACGGTTGATAGGCGAGCAGTACTTC
CASSQATRLIGEQYF